A single sample gave rise to the 6 T cell receptor beta chains below, sequenced in a study of PD-1 blockade in classical Hodgkin lymphoma. Repertoires were generated with immunoSEQ multiplex PCR, while TCRdb's copy carries only in-frame clones and drops some. Here the sample spans about 34,000 clones, 75% to 90% being singletons. As for time point: newly diagnosed, previously untreated cHL patient sample. Magnetic depletion of unwanted cells isolated CD4+ T cells from thawed PBMCs. The specimen sequenced was CD4+ T cells from blood. All receptors come from a human donor with classical Hodgkin lymphoma.

The V and J genes are TRBV30 and TRBJ2-1, with D hard to call. There are 13 residues in the CDR3. V gave up 1 base and J gave up 5 bases, with 9 bases separating them. CDR1 and CDR2 (germline): GTSNPN, SVGIG (reference sequence). The CDR3 coding sequence is TGTGCCTGGAGTGACGTTTATCACAATGAGCAGTTCTTC. Its translation is CAWSDVYHNEQFF.

DNA for the CDR3: TGTGCCAGCAGCTCCCGACAGGGATTATTTGAAGCTTTCTTT. It specifies CASSSRQGLFEAFF. This rearrangement joins TRBV7-9 to TRBJ1-1; 7 nucleotides align to TRBD1. J was trimmed by 7 bases and V by 4 bases; bases with no gene match: 9. This CDR3 has 14 amino acids. The germline V gene has CDR1 SEHNR and CDR2 FQNEAQ (reference sequence).

The V gene is TRBV18, the J gene TRBJ2-3, with 7 bases fitting TRBD2. Germline trimming cut 2 bases from V and 0 bases from J; bases unmatched to any gene: 2. Germline V gives CDR1 KGHSH, CDR2 LQKENI. This CDR3 is built from 15 residues. The CDR3 coding sequence is TGTGCCAGCTCACCAAGGACTAGGAGCACAGATACGCAGTATTTT. It specifies CASSPRTRSTDTQYF.

Of note for this clone: The junction does not match germline at one end; this may be a read error. The chain links TRBV28 to TRBJ1-1; tentative D call: TRBD1 (6 bases). CDR3 length: 13 residues. CDR1 and CDR2 from the germline V gene are MDHEN and SYDVKM. The CDR3 is CVSSITGSTEAFF. CDR3 nucleotide sequence: TGTGTCAGCAGTATCACAGGGTCCACTGAAGCTTTCTTT.

The rearrangement uses TRBV2 and TRBJ2-7; D gene ambiguous. V lost 8 bases, J lost 0 bases, and 14 bases lay in between. The CDR3 has 14 residues. Looked up from germline, CDR1 is SNHLY and CDR2 is FYNNEI. This CDR3 reads CASGNTESSYEQYF. The CDR3 nucleotides read TGTGCCAGCGGGAACACAGAGTCCTCCTACGAGCAGTACTTC.

The chain combines TRBV28 with TRBJ1-4; TRBD1 matches at 7 bases. This CDR3 has 15 amino acids. The germline V gene has CDR1 MDHEN and CDR2 SYDVKM. Trimming at V came to 3 bases and at J to 3 bases, leaving 4 bases not matched to a gene. CDR3 protein: CASSFVGTANEKLFF. DNA of the CDR3: TGTGCCAGCAGTTTCGTAGGGACAGCTAATGAAAAACTGTTTTTT.